Below, 21 T cell receptor beta chains from the same sample are listed, as sequenced in a study of identical twins. Each CDR3 protein gets one entry after TCRdb re-called the 5' RACE reads with MiXCR. The sample includes roughly 500,000 distinct CDR3 sequences, 22% seen only once; the top ten take 0.91%. The data were also submitted as part of a second study, on T cells expressing NK-cell markers.

The sequenced material came from CD4+ T cells sorted from blood. The receptors were sampled from a woman between 18 and 29 years old in good health.

This sequence joins TRBV12-3 or TRBV12-4 and TRBJ2-7; 10 bases map to TRBD2. This CDR3 region has 14 residues. Trimming cost V 5 bases and J 7 bases; bases outside gene matches: 8. Written as DNA, the CDR3 is TGTGCCAGCAGTCCGATTAGCGGGAGGAGGGAGCAGTACTTC. Protein product: CASSPISGRREQYF.

In this sample, this clonotype turned up a few times. V and J are TRBV3-1 and TRBJ2-1; the match to TRBD2 covers 9 bases. Losses at the gene ends were 0 bases for V and 4 bases for J; bases not matched to a gene: 7. Germline loops: CDR1 LGHDT, CDR2 YNNKEL (reference sequence). This CDR3 has 17 residues. The chain's CDR3 is CASSQESRLAGYNEQFF. As DNA, the CDR3 is TGTGCCAGCAGCCAAGAATCTAGGCTAGCGGGGTACAATGAGCAGTTCTTC.

This clonotype showed up just a few times. The J gene is TRBJ2-1, the V gene TRBV5-5; D gene ambiguous. The CDR3 runs to 15 residues. V was cut by 4 bases and J by 6 bases, with 17 bases left in between. Germline CDR1 reads SGHKS; CDR2 reads YYEKEE (reference sequence). In DNA form, the CDR3 reads TGTGCCAGCAGCCTGCGAGTAAACGTACCCAATGAGCAGTTCTTC. It is translated as CASSLRVNVPNEQFF.

This chain uses TRBV5-1 with TRBJ2-6, with D possibly matching TRBD2 (5 bases). The CDR3 totals 17 residues. Germline V gene data show CDR1 as SGHRS and CDR2 as YFSETQ. V gave up 1 base and J gave up 2 bases, with 13 bases separating them. The CDR3 DNA sequence: TGCGCCAGCAGCTTGCGAGGGTCCGGAACTGGGGCCAACGTCCTGACTTTC. It translates to CASSLRGSGTGANVLTF.

This clonotype was seen at least ten times. The J gene is TRBJ2-7, the V gene TRBV12-3 or TRBV12-4; 10 bases agree with TRBD1. V lost 6 bases, J lost 4 bases, and 6 bases stayed unmatched. This CDR3 comprises 14 residues. The CDR3 sequence: CASRQTGGRYEQYF. CDR3 nucleotides: TGTGCCAGCAGGCAGACAGGGGGCAGGTACGAGCAGTACTTC.

This clonotype was seen only a few times. The chain is built from TRBV5-6 and TRBJ2-7, with D perhaps TRBD1 or TRBD2 (5 bases each). Trimming shortened V by 0 bases and J by 3 bases, and 16 bases separated the two germline ends. CDR1 and CDR2 (germline): SGHDT, YYEEEE. This CDR3 is 16 amino acids long. CDR3 protein: CASSLDAGTSYYEQYF. DNA for the CDR3: TGTGCCAGCAGCTTGGACGCTGGGACGTCTTACTACGAGCAGTACTTC.

In its sample, this clonotype was seen a few times. The V gene is TRBV11-3, the J gene TRBJ2-1; 7 nucleotides line up with TRBD1. The germline CDR1 and CDR2 sequences are SGHNT and YENEEA. V was clipped by 5 bases and J by 7 bases; unmatched bases: 5. The CDR3 runs to 13 residues. The DNA of the CDR3 is TGTGCCAGCAGCACAGGGGCGGGTAATGAGCAGTTCTTC. This codes for CASSTGAGNEQFF.

This clonotype was detected a few times. J is TRBJ2-5 and V is TRBV5-4, with D tentatively TRBD2 (6 bases). Germline CDR1 SGHNT, CDR2 YYREEE (reference sequence). V lost 3 bases and J lost 2, with 17 bases in between. The CDR3 totals 16 residues. CDR3 protein: CASSSLLTSRQETQYF. The CDR3 nucleotides read TGTGCCAGCAGCTCACTACTCACTAGCCGGCAAGAGACCCAGTACTTC.

At least ten counts were recorded for this clonotype. The DNA for the CDR3 is TGCAGCGCCACCGGGAACTCCTACGAGCAGTACTTC. It specifies CSATGNSYEQYF. The rearrangement joins TRBV29-1 to TRBJ2-7, with D possibly matching TRBD2 (5 bases). Trimming stripped 7 bases from V and 0 bases from J, with 10 bases between. CDR1 is SQVTM and CDR2 is ANQGSEA in the germline V gene. The CDR3 has 12 amino acids.

The chain couples TRBV7-9 to TRBJ1-6; D is uncertain. This CDR3 has 12 residues. V lost 1 base and J 11 bases, leaving 6 bases between the germline ends. Germline CDR1 reads SEHNR; CDR2 reads FQNEAQ (reference sequence). The CDR3 protein is CASSLGDPPLHF. The CDR3 nucleotides are TGTGCCAGCAGCTTAGGGGATCCACCCCTCCACTTT.

This clonotype was found a few times. V and J are TRBV6-1 and TRBJ2-7; TRBD1 or TRBD2 may be the D gene (5 bases each). V lost 4 bases to trimming and J lost 0 bases, with 10 bases between them. The CDR3 contains 14 residues. Germline CDR1 and CDR2: MNHNS and SASEGT. For the CDR3, the DNA is TGTGCCAGCAGTGTATCAGGGAGCTCCTACGAGCAGTACTTC. Translated, it gives CASSVSGSSYEQYF.

This clonotype came up a few times. The V call is TRBV6-1, the J call TRBJ1-1; 7 bases map to TRBD1. Trimming cost V 8 bases and J 2 bases; bases outside gene matches: 8. Germline CDR1 and CDR2: MNHNS and SASEGT. This CDR3 spans 14 amino acids. The CDR3 protein is CASRRGVINTEAFF. CDR3 in DNA: TGTGCCAGCCGCAGGGGGGTGATTAACACTGAAGCTTTCTTT.

This clonotype appeared many times. This chain joins TRBV20-1 and TRBJ1-2; unclear D gene. The CDR3 extends over 13 amino acids. V lost 5 bases and J lost 7, with 17 bases in between. Germline V lookup: CDR1 DFQATT, CDR2 SNEGSKA (reference sequence). DNA for the CDR3: TGCAGTGCTTACCCCGGACCGCCATCTGGCTACACCTTC. This translates into CSAYPGPPSGYTF.

This clonotype was observed a few times. The rearrangement joins TRBV10-3 to TRBJ2-3, with 7 nucleotides matching TRBD2. V lost 6 bases, J lost 1 base, and 13 bases stayed unmatched. CDR1 and CDR2 (germline): ENHRY, SYGVKD. This CDR3 has 17 amino acids. The CDR3 loop reads CAISVLRGRAGTDTQYF. The CDR3 DNA sequence: TGTGCCATCAGCGTCCTTAGAGGGAGGGCTGGCACAGATACGCAGTATTTT.

The CDR3 here is CASSLALAAGELFF. The CDR3 DNA follows: TGCGCCAGCAGCTTGGCTTTGGCGGCCGGGGAGCTGTTTTTT. J is TRBJ2-2 and V is TRBV5-1; no clear D gene. V lost 0 bases, J lost 6 bases, and 9 bases lay in between. Germline-derived CDR1 and CDR2 are SGHRS and YFSETQ. CDR3 length: 14 residues.

V is TRBV5-5 and J is TRBJ1-1; D is uncertain. The ends were cut back, 2 bases at V and 1 base at J, with 9 bases in the middle. Germline V gene sequence: CDR1 SGHKS, CDR2 YYEKEE (reference sequence). The CDR3 spans 14 residues. The CDR3 is CASSFSGWNTEAFF. The CDR3 nucleotides read TGTGCCAGCAGCTTCTCTGGTTGGAACACTGAAGCTTTCTTT.

This chain uses TRBV27 with TRBJ1-5, with unresolved D. CDR1 and CDR2 from the germline V gene are MNHEY and SMNVEV (reference sequence). Trimming took off 4 bases at V and 4 bases at J, with 11 bases between the two ends. This CDR3 has 14 residues. The CDR3 region is CASSWNSENQPQHF. For the CDR3, the DNA is TGTGCCAGCAGTTGGAACAGTGAGAATCAGCCCCAGCATTTT.

Ten or more counts support this clonotype. The rearrangement links TRBV7-6 to TRBJ2-1, with D perhaps TRBD1 (5 bases). The CDR3 is 14 amino acids. The V and J ends lost 4 bases and 4 bases respectively, with 11 bases between them. The germline V gene has CDR1 SGHVS and CDR2 FNYEAQ. The CDR3 reads CASSSLGLYNEQFF. CDR3 in DNA: TGTGCCAGCAGCTCCCTGGGGCTTTACAATGAGCAGTTCTTC.

In this sample, this clonotype turned up a few times. The chain carries TRBV12-3 or TRBV12-4 and TRBJ2-2, with a weak D call TRBD2 (5 bases). V lost 5 bases, J lost 3 bases, and 10 bases lay in between. This CDR3 is 14 amino acids long. The CDR3 DNA follows: TGTGCCAGCAGTGCCGGGGTTTACACCGGGGAGCTGTTTTTT. Residues: CASSAGVYTGELFF.

The rearrangement joins TRBV5-1 to TRBJ2-5; D possibly corresponds to TRBD1 (6 bases). The CDR3 sequence is 14 residues long. V was pared by 0 bases and J by 5 bases, with 11 bases between. Germline CDR1 and CDR2: SGHRS and YFSETQ. CDR3 DNA: TGCGCCAGCAGCTTGGGACAGGAGAGGGAGACCCAGTACTTC. Protein product: CASSLGQERETQYF.

This clonotype was seen a handful of times. This chain connects TRBV20-1 to TRBJ1-5, with D perhaps TRBD1 (6 bases). Germline assignment: CDR1 DFQATT and CDR2 SNEGSKA (reference sequence). This CDR3 has 12 amino acids. The germline V and J ends were trimmed by 6 bases and 8 bases, with 14 bases remaining between them. This CDR3 reads CSAQTWDKPQHF. The CDR3 DNA follows: TGCAGTGCCCAAACTTGGGACAAGCCCCAGCATTTT.